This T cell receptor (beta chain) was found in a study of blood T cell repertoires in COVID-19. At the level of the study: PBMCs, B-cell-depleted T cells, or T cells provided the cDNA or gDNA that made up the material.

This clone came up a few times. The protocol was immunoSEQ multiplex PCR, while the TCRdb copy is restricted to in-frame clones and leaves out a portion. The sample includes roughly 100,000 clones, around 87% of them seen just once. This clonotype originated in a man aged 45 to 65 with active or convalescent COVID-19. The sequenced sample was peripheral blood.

This chain's CDR3 is CAWSDGDWGAFF. The CDR3, as DNA: TGTGCCTGGAGCGACGGGGACTGGGGAGCTTTCTTT. The rearrangement uses TRBV30 and TRBJ1-1, with D perhaps TRBD1 (5 bases). From germline, CDR1 is GTSNPN and CDR2 SVGIG (reference sequence). This CDR3 has 12 residues. Trimming took 3 bases from V and 10 from J, leaving 15 bases between them. The full variable domain, in which reference TRBV30 and TRBJ1-1 provide the parts outside the CDR3, is SQTIHQWPATLVQPVGSPLSLECTVEGTSNPNLYWYRQAAGRGLQLLFYSVGIGQISSEVPQNLSASRPQDRQFILSSKKLLLSDSGFYLCAWSDGDWGAFFGQGTRLTVV.